The 9 T cell receptor beta chains given below trace back to one sample, sequenced in a study of cytomegalovirus exposure and HLA in healthy donors. Sequencing used immunoSEQ multiplex PCR; TCRdb keeps in-frame clones, though not all of them. This sample has 250,000 to 400,000 clones, with around 87% found just once. The sequencing input was PBMCs. The receptors derive from a woman in her twenties or thirties in good health and CMV-seropositive.

The rearrangement uses TRBV27 and TRBJ2-7, with TRBD2 as a possible D gene (6 bases). V was clipped by 2 bases and J by 3 bases, with 11 bases between them. There are 14 residues in the CDR3. Germline loops: CDR1 MNHEY, CDR2 SMNVEV (reference sequence). This CDR3 reads CASSLAGGNYEQYF. The CDR3 coding sequence is TGTGCCAGCAGTTTAGCTGGGGGGAACTACGAGCAGTACTTC.

This chain uses TRBV27 with TRBJ2-7, with TRBD1 identical over 9 bases. The V gene end was trimmed by 3 bases and the J gene end by 6 bases; junction bases not matched to a gene: 12. Germline assignment: CDR1 MNHEY and CDR2 SMNVEV (reference sequence). The CDR3 sequence is 16 residues long. CDR3 in amino acids: CASSLGTGLILSEQYF. In DNA form, the CDR3 reads TGTGCCAGCAGTTTGGGGACAGGGCTAATTTTAAGCGAGCAGTACTTC.

Of note for this clone: The sample carries other DNA sequences with the same CDR3. The chain recombines TRBV6-4 with TRBJ2-2; D might be TRBD1 or TRBD2, each matching 5 bases. CDR1 MRHNA and CDR2 SNTAGT come from the germline V gene. The CDR3 covers 14 residues. Trimming took 0 bases from V and 6 from J, leaving 8 bases between them. The DNA for the CDR3 is TGTGCCAGCAGTGACTCGAGAGGGGCCGGGGAGCTGTTTTTT. As protein: CASSDSRGAGELFF.

The chain couples TRBV29-1 to TRBJ2-2; TRBD2 aligns across 7 bases. The CDR3 length is 15 residues. CDR1 and CDR2 from the germline V gene are SQVTM and ANQGSEA. The V segment lost 7 bases and the J segment 4 bases; nucleotides outside the gene matches: 12. The CDR3 DNA is TGCAGCGGGAGGCTCAGGTGGGGGGGCACCGGGGAGCTGTTTTTT. Encoded protein: CSGRLRWGGTGELFF.

The chain uses TRBV11-3 and TRBJ2-1, with D uncertain. CDR3 length: 13 amino acids. Trimming pared 0 bases from V and 3 bases from J, leaving 3 bases between. CDR1 SGHNT and CDR2 YENEEA come from the germline V gene. The CDR3: CASSLDLYNEQFF. For the CDR3, the DNA is TGTGCCAGCAGCTTAGATCTCTACAATGAGCAGTTCTTC.

This clone was counted a few times. The CDR3 here is CASSKGYGYTF. The CDR3 bases are TGTGCCAGCAGTAAGGGCTATGGCTACACCTTC. The rearrangement links TRBV2 to TRBJ1-2; no clear D gene. The CDR3 extends over 11 amino acids. Germline V gene sequence: CDR1 SNHLY, CDR2 FYNNEI. V was cut by 5 bases and J by 4 bases, with 5 bases left in between. The variable domain in full, with the rest retrieved from reference TRBV2 and TRBJ1-2, is EPEVTQTPSHQVTQMGQEVILRCVPISNHLYFYWYRQILGQKVEFLVSFYNNEISEKSEIFDDQFSVERPDGSNFTLKIRSTKLEDSAMYFCASSKGYGYTFGSGTRLTVV.

The chain recombines TRBV27 with TRBJ2-3; 11 positions agree with TRBD2. The length of the CDR3 is 16 residues. V gave up 0 bases and J gave up 4 bases; unmatched junction bases: 3. Germline CDR1 reads MNHEY; CDR2 reads SMNVEV (reference sequence). CDR3 coding DNA: TGTGCCAGCAGTTTATCTACTAGCGGGAGTGCAGATACGCAGTATTTT. Its protein product is CASSLSTSGSADTQYF.

CDR3 bases: TGTGCCAGCAGCTCGGCGGACGGACGAACTGAAAAACTGTTTTTT. This sequence encodes CASSSADGRTEKLFF. This rearrangement joins TRBV5-5 to TRBJ1-4; no firm D call. The germline CDR1 and CDR2 sequences are SGHKS and YYEKEE (reference sequence). CDR3 length: 15 amino acids. Trimming removed 3 bases at V and 7 bases at J, with 16 bases between.

The genes are TRBV19 and TRBJ1-5; D is ambiguous. V was clipped by 3 bases and J by 0 bases, with 9 bases between them. This CDR3 spans 15 amino acids. Germline V CDR1 and CDR2: LNHDA, SQIVND (reference sequence). The chain's CDR3 is CASSIMVNSNQPQHF. CDR3 coding DNA: TGTGCCAGTAGTATCATGGTTAATAGCAATCAGCCCCAGCATTTT.